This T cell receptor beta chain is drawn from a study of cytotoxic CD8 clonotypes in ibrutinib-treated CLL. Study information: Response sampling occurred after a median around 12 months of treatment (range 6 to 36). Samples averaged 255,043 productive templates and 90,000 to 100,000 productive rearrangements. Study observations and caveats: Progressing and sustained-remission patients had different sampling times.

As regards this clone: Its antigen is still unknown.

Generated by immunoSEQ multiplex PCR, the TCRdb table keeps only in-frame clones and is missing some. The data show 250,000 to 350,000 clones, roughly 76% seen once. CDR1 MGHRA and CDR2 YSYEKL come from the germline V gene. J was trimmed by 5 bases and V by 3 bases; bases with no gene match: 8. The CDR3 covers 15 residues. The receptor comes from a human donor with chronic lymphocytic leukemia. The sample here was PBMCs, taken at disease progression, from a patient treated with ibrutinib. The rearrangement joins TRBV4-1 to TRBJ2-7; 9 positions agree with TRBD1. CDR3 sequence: CASSHRRDREDEQYF. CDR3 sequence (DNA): TGCGCCAGCAGCCATCGCCGGGACAGGGAGGACGAGCAGTACTTC.